This is a list of T cell receptor beta chains from one sample in a study of blood T cell repertoires in COVID-19. TCRdb keeps only in-frame clones here, not all; method: immunoSEQ multiplex PCR. The profile shows tens of thousands of clones, 75% to 90% of them singletons. Sequenced: peripheral blood. All receptors derive from a woman older than 75 with acute or convalescent COVID-19. Both conserved end residues are part of each CDR3. The order of the fields is J gene, D gene, clone size, V gene, CDR3 DNA, CDR3 protein. D genes are given only for firm matches. Not every row has a clone size; where given, it reads once, few, many or a size class.

j_call: TRBJ1-4
d_call: .
clone_size: .
v_call: TRBV19
cdr3_nt: TGTGCCAGTAGTAAGGACTGGTATGAAAAACTGTTTTTT
cdr3_aa: CASSKDWYEKLFF

j_call: TRBJ1-1
d_call: .
clone_size: .
v_call: TRBV30
cdr3_nt: TGTGCCTGGAGCGTAGGGGGGAACACTGAAGCTTTCTTT
cdr3_aa: CAWSVGGNTEAFF

j_call: TRBJ1-1
d_call: .
clone_size: once
v_call: TRBV7-3
cdr3_nt: TGTGCCAGCAGCTTACAGGGGTTGGACACTGAAGCTTTCTTT
cdr3_aa: CASSLQGLDTEAFF

j_call: TRBJ2-2
d_call: .
clone_size: once
v_call: TRBV2
cdr3_nt: TGTGCCAGCACCCTGACTTCCCCCGGGGAGCTGTTTTTT
cdr3_aa: CASTLTSPGELFF

j_call: TRBJ1-2
d_call: .
clone_size: .
v_call: TRBV5-6
cdr3_nt: TGTGCCAGCAGCTTGCCGACAGGATTCTATGGCTACACCTTC
cdr3_aa: CASSLPTGFYGYTF

j_call: TRBJ2-5
d_call: TRBD2
clone_size: .
v_call: TRBV5-1
cdr3_nt: TGCGCCAGCAGTCTTAGCGGGACGATCCAAGAGACCCAGTACTTC
cdr3_aa: CASSLSGTIQETQYF

j_call: TRBJ1-4
d_call: TRBD1
clone_size: .
v_call: TRBV29-1
cdr3_nt: TGCAGCTGCAGGGGGGAAAAACTGTTTTTT
cdr3_aa: CSCRGEKLFF

j_call: TRBJ2-2
d_call: .
clone_size: once
v_call: TRBV18
cdr3_nt: TGTGCCAGCTCAGGCACGAACACCGGGGAGCTGTTTTTT
cdr3_aa: CASSGTNTGELFF

j_call: TRBJ2-5
d_call: TRBD2
clone_size: .
v_call: TRBV7-2
cdr3_nt: TGTGCCAGCAGCCTGAGCGGGAGGGGGGAGACCCAGTACTTC
cdr3_aa: CASSLSGRGETQYF

j_call: TRBJ2-1
d_call: TRBD2
clone_size: .
v_call: TRBV18
cdr3_nt: TGTGCCAGCTCACCACAAGCGGGGCTCGTTTACAATGAGCAGTTCTTC
cdr3_aa: CASSPQAGLVYNEQFF

j_call: TRBJ1-2
d_call: TRBD1
clone_size: .
v_call: TRBV6-5
cdr3_nt: TGTGCCAGCACCGAGACCAGGGGGCTGGGCGGCTACACCTTC
cdr3_aa: CASTETRGLGGYTF

j_call: TRBJ2-5
d_call: .
clone_size: .
v_call: TRBV9
cdr3_nt: TGTGCCAGCAGCGTAGGCAATAGCGCTGAAGAGACCCAGTACTTC
cdr3_aa: CASSVGNSAEETQYF

j_call: TRBJ2-1
d_call: .
clone_size: few
v_call: TRBV12-2
cdr3_nt: TGTGCAAGTCGCAACCGGGACTACCTATACAATGAGCAGTTCTTC
cdr3_aa: CASRNRDYLYNEQFF

j_call: TRBJ2-1
d_call: .
clone_size: .
v_call: TRBV5-8
cdr3_nt: TGTGCCAGCAGCTTGTACAGTGATGAGCAGTTCTTC
cdr3_aa: CASSLYSDEQFF

j_call: TRBJ2-1
d_call: .
clone_size: once
v_call: TRBV12-5
cdr3_nt: TGTGCTAGCGCGGAGGAGTTTGCTTACAATGAGCAGTTCTTC
cdr3_aa: CASAEEFAYNEQFF

j_call: TRBJ2-7
d_call: .
clone_size: .
v_call: TRBV6-5
cdr3_nt: TGTGCCAGCAGCCGAGCGGACTTCTACGAGCAGTACTTC
cdr3_aa: CASSRADFYEQYF

j_call: TRBJ1-2
d_call: .
clone_size: many
v_call: TRBV7-9
cdr3_nt: TGTGCCAGCAGCCTGCGGACAGAAAGAAGCTATGGCTACACCTTC
cdr3_aa: CASSLRTERSYGYTF

j_call: TRBJ2-2
d_call: .
clone_size: .
v_call: TRBV27
cdr3_nt: TGTGCCAGCAGACGGCTCGGTAGCCGAGCGAACACCGGGGAGCTGTTTTTT
cdr3_aa: CASRRLGSRANTGELFF

j_call: TRBJ2-1
d_call: TRBD2
clone_size: .
v_call: TRBV3-1/TRBV3-2
cdr3_nt: TGTGCCAGCAGCCAAGATCCGGGACTAGCGGGGGCTGAGCAGTTCTTC
cdr3_aa: CASSQDPGLAGAEQFF

j_call: TRBJ1-6
d_call: TRBD1
clone_size: .
v_call: TRBV4-1
cdr3_nt: TGCGCCAGCAGCCGCAATGACCCGGGACAGGGTCCCCTCGCGTACTCACCCCTCCACTTT
cdr3_aa: CASSRNDPGQGPLAYSPLHF

j_call: TRBJ2-7
d_call: .
clone_size: .
v_call: TRBV5-1
cdr3_nt: TGCGCCAGCAGCTTGAGTCAGGGCCCCTACGAGCAGTACTTC
cdr3_aa: CASSLSQGPYEQYF

j_call: TRBJ1-1
d_call: .
clone_size: .
v_call: TRBV2
cdr3_nt: TGTGCCAGCAGTCCCATTAAAAGCGGAACTGAAGCTTTCTTT
cdr3_aa: CASSPIKSGTEAFF

j_call: TRBJ2-7
d_call: .
clone_size: few
v_call: TRBV7-2
cdr3_nt: TGTGCCAGCAGCACAAATTACGAGCAGTACTTC
cdr3_aa: CASSTNYEQYF

j_call: TRBJ2-7
d_call: TRBD1
clone_size: .
v_call: TRBV30
cdr3_nt: TGTGCCTGGAGTGCAAGACTCCGACAGGGCGCCTACGAGCAGTACTTC
cdr3_aa: CAWSARLRQGAYEQYF

j_call: TRBJ1-1
d_call: .
clone_size: .
v_call: TRBV9
cdr3_nt: TGTGCCAGCAGCTTTACAGCGAACACTGAAGCTTTCTTT
cdr3_aa: CASSFTANTEAFF

j_call: TRBJ2-2
d_call: TRBD2
clone_size: .
v_call: TRBV4-2
cdr3_nt: TGTGCCAGCAGCCAAGATCCTTCGCTAGCGGAGAACACCGGGGAGCTGTTTTTT
cdr3_aa: CASSQDPSLAENTGELFF

j_call: TRBJ2-1
d_call: TRBD2
clone_size: .
v_call: TRBV20-1
cdr3_nt: TGCAGTGCTAGTAGGCGGGAGAGAAATGAGCAGTTCTTC
cdr3_aa: CSASRRERNEQFF

j_call: TRBJ2-1
d_call: TRBD2
clone_size: .
v_call: TRBV24-1
cdr3_nt: TGTGCCACCCACCCTAGCGGGTCGTCCTACAATGAGCAGTTCTTC
cdr3_aa: CATHPSGSSYNEQFF